This entry is about one T cell receptor beta chain. What it binds is unknown. This specimen comes from a study of beta chain features in type 1 diabetes. Across the study: Comparable age, gender and cell yields were observed in patients relative to healthy donors.

Findings of the study overall: Shortening that was moderate but significant affected the TCRB CDR3s of Type 1 diabetes patients in all four CD4+ subsets.

The whole isolated RNA underwent reverse transcription, so sequencing captured expressed TCRB transcripts. Clones were sequenced by immunoSEQ multiplex PCR, and TCRdb holds only the in-frame ones, with some missing. The sample includes more than 25,000 clones, 50% to 65% of them seen just once. This CDR3 has 17 residues. CDR1 is SGHTA and CDR2 is FQGNSA in the germline V gene. V was clipped by 1 base and J by 3 bases, with 15 bases between them. Sequenced: Tregs from blood. The gene calls are TRBV7-2 and TRBJ2-2; D possibly corresponds to TRBD1 (5 bases). This sequence originates from a woman under 30 with type 1 diabetes. The CDR3 spells CASSLVYGRVHTGELFF. In DNA form, the CDR3 reads TGTGCCAGCAGCTTAGTTTATGGCAGGGTGCACACCGGGGAGCTGTTTTTT. Combining the CDR3 with reference TRBV7-2 and TRBJ2-2 gives the whole variable domain GAGVSQSPSNKVTEKGKDVELRCDPISGHTALYWYRQSLGQGLEFLIYFQGNSAPDKSGLPSDRFSAERTGGSVSTLTIQRTQQEDSAVYLCASSLVYGRVHTGELFFGEGSRLTVL.